This T cell receptor beta chain was captured in a study of blood T cells in healthy people across ages. About the research overall: Per two T cells, template switching captured roughly one barcoded beta molecule.

Findings and limits, study-wide: PBMCs went unsorted, and a conclusive naive versus antigen-experienced comparison was therefore prevented.

Alongside a J-beta primer mix, a sample-barcoded 5' primer served in a second PCR lasting about 7 to 11 cycles. TCRdb called the 5' RACE reads again in MiXCR, with one record for every CDR3 protein. The sample contains hundreds of thousands of distinct CDR3 sequences, approximately 43% of which appear only once. The CDR3 runs to 16 residues. V shed 5 bases and J 1 base; nucleotides not matched to a gene: 8. CDR1 SGHTA and CDR2 FQGNSA come from the germline V gene. A few counts support this clonotype. Its target is not known. Isolated per sample were at least 6 million PBMCs. Extracted total RNA amounted to at least 5.5 micrograms for each sample.

The chain uses TRBV7-2 and TRBJ2-3, with TRBD1 matching over 8 bases. This receptor was identified in a woman between 55 and 75 years old in good health. The specimen was blood. CDR3 loop: CASSTHPGQGTDTQYF. The CDR3 DNA reads TGTGCCAGCAGCACCCATCCGGGACAGGGCACAGATACGCAGTATTTT.